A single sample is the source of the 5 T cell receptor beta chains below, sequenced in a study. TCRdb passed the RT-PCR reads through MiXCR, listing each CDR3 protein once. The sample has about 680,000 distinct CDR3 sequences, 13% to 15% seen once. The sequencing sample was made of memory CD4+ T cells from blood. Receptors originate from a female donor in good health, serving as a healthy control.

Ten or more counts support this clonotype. The CDR3 region has the DNA TGCGCCAGCAGCCAAGACGGGGGGTCTGGTAATGAAAAACTGTTTTTT. Translation gives CASSQDGGSGNEKLFF. V is TRBV4-3 and J is TRBJ1-4; TRBD1 might be the D (5 bases). Germline V CDR1 and CDR2: LGHNA, YSLEER. With 0 bases removed from V and 4 bases from J, the gap between germline ends came to 12 bases. The CDR3 loop spans 16 amino acids.

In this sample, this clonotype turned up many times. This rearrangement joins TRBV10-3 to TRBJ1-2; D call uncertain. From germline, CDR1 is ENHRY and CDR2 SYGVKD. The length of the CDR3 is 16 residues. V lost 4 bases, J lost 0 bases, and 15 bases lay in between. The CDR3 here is CAISGGGQQANYGYTF. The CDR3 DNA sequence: TGTGCCATCAGTGGCGGAGGGCAACAAGCTAACTATGGCTACACCTTC.

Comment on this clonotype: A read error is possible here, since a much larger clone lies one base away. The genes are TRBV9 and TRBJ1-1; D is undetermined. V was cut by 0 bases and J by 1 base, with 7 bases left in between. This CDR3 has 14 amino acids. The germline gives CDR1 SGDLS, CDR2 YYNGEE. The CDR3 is CASSVEGRNTEAFF. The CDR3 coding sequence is TGTGCCAGCAGCGTAGAGGGCCGGAACACTGAAGCTTTCTTT.

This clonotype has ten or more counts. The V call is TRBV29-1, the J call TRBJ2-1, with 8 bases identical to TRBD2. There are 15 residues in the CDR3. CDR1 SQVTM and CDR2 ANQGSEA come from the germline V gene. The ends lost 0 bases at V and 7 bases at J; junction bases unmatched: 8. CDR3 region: CSVEDDSGVNNEQFF. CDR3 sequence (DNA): TGCAGCGTTGAAGATGATAGCGGGGTTAATAATGAGCAGTTCTTC.

CDR3 sequence: CASSRARTPYYNEQFF. The DNA of the CDR3 is TGTGCCAGTAGTAGGGCGAGGACCCCCTACTACAATGAGCAGTTCTTC. V gene TRBV19 combines with J gene TRBJ2-1; D call uncertain. The CDR3 totals 16 residues. CDR1 and CDR2 (germline): LNHDA, SQIVND (reference sequence). Trimming left V 4 bases short and J 3 bases short, with 16 bases between.